This TCR beta chain originates from a study of beta chain features in type 1 diabetes. Study observations and caveats: People with Type 1 diabetes carried modestly yet significantly shorter TCRB CDR3s in all four CD4+ subsets.

Expressed TCRB transcripts were sequenced because the isolated RNA had all been reverse transcribed beforehand. Read counts averaged about 3.57 million for samples of naive, central memory and regulatory T cells. The repertoire was sequenced with immunoSEQ multiplex PCR; TCRdb's copy has only in-frame clones and lacks some. The table shows some 350,000 clones, with about 10% occurring only once. Germline lookup yields CDR1 SNHLY and CDR2 FYNNEI. Trimming left V 0 bases short and J 5 bases short, with 10 bases between. This CDR3 has 14 amino acids. Cell sorting via CD45RO/CCR7/CD25/CD127/CD95/CD27 was performed to obtain CD4+ naive, central memory, regulatory and stem cell-like memory cells. Details on this clone: What it recognizes is unknown. Other DNA sequences in this specimen translate into the identical CDR3.

The origin of this receptor is a man younger than 45 with type 1 diabetes. Source material: central memory CD4+ T cells from blood. The chain has TRBV2 and TRBJ2-5, with D perhaps matching TRBD2 (6 bases). The CDR3 sequence: CASSEARGYETQYF. In DNA form, the CDR3 reads TGTGCCAGCAGTGAAGCCCGGGGGTACGAGACCCAGTACTTC.